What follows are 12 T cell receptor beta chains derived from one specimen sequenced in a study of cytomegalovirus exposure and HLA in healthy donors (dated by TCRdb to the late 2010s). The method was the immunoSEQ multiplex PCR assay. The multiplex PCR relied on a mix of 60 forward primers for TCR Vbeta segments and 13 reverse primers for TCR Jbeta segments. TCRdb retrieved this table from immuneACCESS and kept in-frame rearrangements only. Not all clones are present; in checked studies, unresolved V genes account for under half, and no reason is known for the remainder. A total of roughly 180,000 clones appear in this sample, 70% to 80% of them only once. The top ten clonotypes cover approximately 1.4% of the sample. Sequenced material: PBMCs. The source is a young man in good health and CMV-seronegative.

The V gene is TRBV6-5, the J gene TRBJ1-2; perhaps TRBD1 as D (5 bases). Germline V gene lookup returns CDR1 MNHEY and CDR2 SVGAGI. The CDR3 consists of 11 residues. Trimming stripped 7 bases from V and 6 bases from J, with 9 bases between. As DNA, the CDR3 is TGTGCCAGCACCCGGGGGAATGGCTACACCTTC. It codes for CASTRGNGYTF.

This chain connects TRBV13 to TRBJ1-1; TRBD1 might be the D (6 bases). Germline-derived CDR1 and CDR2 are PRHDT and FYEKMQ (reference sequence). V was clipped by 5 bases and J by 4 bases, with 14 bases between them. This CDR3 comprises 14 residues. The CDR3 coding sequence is TGTGCCAGCAGCAGGACAGTTAGCAGCACTGAAGCTTTCTTT. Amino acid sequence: CASSRTVSSTEAFF.

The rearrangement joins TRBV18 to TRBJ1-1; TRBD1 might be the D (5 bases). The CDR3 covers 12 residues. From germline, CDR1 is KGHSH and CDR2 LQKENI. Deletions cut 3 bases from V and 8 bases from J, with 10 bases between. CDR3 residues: CASSPVQGEAFF. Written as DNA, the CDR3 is TGTGCCAGCTCACCTGTCCAGGGCGAAGCTTTCTTT.

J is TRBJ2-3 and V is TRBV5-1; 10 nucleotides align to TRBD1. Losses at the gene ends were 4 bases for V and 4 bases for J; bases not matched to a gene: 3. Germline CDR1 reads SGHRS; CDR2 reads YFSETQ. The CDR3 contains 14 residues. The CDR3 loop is CASSRQGAPDTQYF. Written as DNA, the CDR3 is TGCGCCAGCAGCAGACAGGGGGCTCCAGATACGCAGTATTTT.

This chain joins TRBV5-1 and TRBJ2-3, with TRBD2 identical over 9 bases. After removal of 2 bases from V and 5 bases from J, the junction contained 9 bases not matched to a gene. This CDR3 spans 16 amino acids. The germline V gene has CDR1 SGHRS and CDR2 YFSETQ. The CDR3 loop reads CASSFSGGPTGDTQYF. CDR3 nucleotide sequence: TGCGCCAGCAGCTTTAGCGGGGGACCTACGGGAGATACGCAGTATTTT.

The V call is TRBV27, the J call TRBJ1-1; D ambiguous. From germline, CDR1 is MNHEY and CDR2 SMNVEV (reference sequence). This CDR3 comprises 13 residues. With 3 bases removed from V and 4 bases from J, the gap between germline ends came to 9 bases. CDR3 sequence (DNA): TGTGCCAGCAGTTTGATTGAGGGCACTGAAGCTTTCTTT. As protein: CASSLIEGTEAFF.

CDR3 residues: CASRPGTENTIYF. CDR3 bases: TGTGCCAGCAGGCCCGGGACAGAGAACACCATATATTTT. The V gene is TRBV5-4, the J gene TRBJ1-3; 7 positions agree with TRBD1. The V gene's germline CDR1 is SGHNT and CDR2 YYREEE (reference sequence). Trimming removed 5 bases from V and 7 bases from J; junction bases left unmatched: 6. The CDR3 length is 13 residues.

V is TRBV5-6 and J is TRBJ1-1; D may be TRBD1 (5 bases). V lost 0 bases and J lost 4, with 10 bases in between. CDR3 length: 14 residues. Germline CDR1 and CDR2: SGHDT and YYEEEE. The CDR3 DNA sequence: TGTGCCAGCAGCTTGGGGGGGGTCGGCACTGAAGCTTTCTTT. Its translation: CASSLGGVGTEAFF.

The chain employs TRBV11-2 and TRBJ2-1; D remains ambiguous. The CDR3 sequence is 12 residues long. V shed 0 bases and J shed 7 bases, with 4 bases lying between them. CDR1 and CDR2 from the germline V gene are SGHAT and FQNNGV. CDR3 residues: CASSLDINEQFF. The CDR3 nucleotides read TGTGCCAGCAGCTTAGACATTAATGAGCAGTTCTTC.

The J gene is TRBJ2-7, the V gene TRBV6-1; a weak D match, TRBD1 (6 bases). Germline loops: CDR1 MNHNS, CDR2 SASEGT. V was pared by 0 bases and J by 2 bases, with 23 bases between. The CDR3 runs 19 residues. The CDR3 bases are TGTGCCAGCAGTGAAGCCCCAAGGGCCAGGACAGCGATACCCTACGAGCAGTACTTC. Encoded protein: CASSEAPRARTAIPYEQYF.

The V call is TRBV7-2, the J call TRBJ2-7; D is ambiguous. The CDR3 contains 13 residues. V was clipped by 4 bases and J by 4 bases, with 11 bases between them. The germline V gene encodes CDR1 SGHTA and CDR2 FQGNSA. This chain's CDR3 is CASSSNGEYEQYF. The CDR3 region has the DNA TGTGCCAGCAGCTCTAACGGAGAGTACGAGCAGTACTTC.

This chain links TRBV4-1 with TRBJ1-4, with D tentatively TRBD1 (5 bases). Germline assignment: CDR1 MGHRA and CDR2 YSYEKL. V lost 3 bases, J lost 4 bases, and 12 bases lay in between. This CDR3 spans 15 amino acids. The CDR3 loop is CASSQNTGHNEKLFF. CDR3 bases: TGCGCCAGCAGCCAGAACACAGGACATAATGAAAAACTGTTTTTT.